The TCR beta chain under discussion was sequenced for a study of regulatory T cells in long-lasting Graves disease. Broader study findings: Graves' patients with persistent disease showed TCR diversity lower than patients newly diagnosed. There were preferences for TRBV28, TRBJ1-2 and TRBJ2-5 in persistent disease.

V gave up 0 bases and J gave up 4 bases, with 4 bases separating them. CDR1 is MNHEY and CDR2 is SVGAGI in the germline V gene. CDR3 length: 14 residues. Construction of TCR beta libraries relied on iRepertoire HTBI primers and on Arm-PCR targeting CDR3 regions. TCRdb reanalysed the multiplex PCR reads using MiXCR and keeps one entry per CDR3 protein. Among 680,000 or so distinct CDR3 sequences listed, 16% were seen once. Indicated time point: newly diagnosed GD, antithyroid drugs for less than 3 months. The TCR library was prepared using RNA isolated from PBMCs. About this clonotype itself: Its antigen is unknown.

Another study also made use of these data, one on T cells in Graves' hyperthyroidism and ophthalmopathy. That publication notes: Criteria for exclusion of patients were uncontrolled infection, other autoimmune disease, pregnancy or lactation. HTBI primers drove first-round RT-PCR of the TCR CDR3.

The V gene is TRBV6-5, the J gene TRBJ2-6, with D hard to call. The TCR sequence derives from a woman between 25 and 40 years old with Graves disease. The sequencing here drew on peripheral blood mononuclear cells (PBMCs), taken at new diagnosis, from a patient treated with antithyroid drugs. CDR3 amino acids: CASSYSLGANVLTF. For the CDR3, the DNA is TGTGCCAGCAGTTACTCTCTCGGGGCCAACGTCCTGACTTTC.